The next 20 T cell receptor beta chains were all read from a single sample in a study of identical twins. TCRdb ran MiXCR on the 5' RACE reads and lists one entry per CDR3 protein. Found here are 550,000 to 700,000 distinct CDR3 sequences, around 21% of them singletons; the top ten hold about 4.5%. This sample was also put to use in a study of T cells expressing NK-cell markers.

Sequencing was done on a sample of PBMCs. These receptors were obtained from a woman aged 18-29 years in good health.

This clonotype was counted many times. The chain has TRBV11-3 and TRBJ2-1; no clear D. The CDR3 spans 15 residues. V was clipped by 5 bases and J by 5 bases, with 16 bases between them. Germline-derived CDR1 and CDR2 are SGHNT and YENEEA. Written as DNA, the CDR3 is TGTGCCAGCAGCCAAGCCGGTATGGGGAACAATGAGCAGTTCTTC. Translating gives CASSQAGMGNNEQFF.

This chain links TRBV15 with TRBJ2-3; D remains ambiguous. V was shortened by 1 base and J by 0 bases, with 11 bases between the two germline ends. The germline CDR1 and CDR2 sequences are LNHNV and YYDKDF (reference sequence). The CDR3 runs to 16 residues. The CDR3 DNA reads as TGTGCCACCAGCAGAGTCATGGATTATAGCACAGATACGCAGTATTTT. Encoded protein: CATSRVMDYSTDTQYF.

This clonotype occurred a few times. The chain uses TRBV25-1 and TRBJ1-2; D is ambiguous. From germline, CDR1 is MGHDK and CDR2 SYGVNS. With 2 bases removed from V and 8 bases from J, the gap between germline ends came to 12 bases. The CDR3 loop spans 13 amino acids. The CDR3 loop reads CASSEGQMDGYTF. The CDR3 DNA follows: TGTGCCAGCAGTGAAGGTCAGATGGACGGCTACACCTTC.

On this clonotype: A much larger clone differs from this one at a single base, so this may be a read error. The genes are TRBV5-1 and TRBJ2-1; D not resolved. V was trimmed by 1 base and J by 13 bases, leaving 12 bases between them. The CDR3 runs 12 residues. Germline V lookup: CDR1 SGHRS, CDR2 YFSETQ. CDR3 in DNA: TGCGCCAGCAGCTTGTCTAGTTCGGAACAGTTCTTC. It encodes CASSLSSSEQFF. Full variable domain (rest looked up from reference TRBV5-1 and TRBJ2-1): KAGVTQTPRYLIKTRGQQVTLSCSPISGHRSVSWYQQTPGQGLQFLFEYFSETQRNKGNFPGRFSGRQFSNSRSEMNVSTLELGDSALYLCASSLSSSEQFFGPGTRLTVL.

The chain recombines TRBV13 with TRBJ1-2; D unclear. The CDR3 extends over 16 amino acids. Germline CDR1 PRHDT, CDR2 FYEKMQ (reference sequence). Trimming took off 5 bases at V and 0 bases at J, with 16 bases between the two ends. The CDR3 sequence: CASSERTRSANYGYTF. Written as DNA, the CDR3 is TGTGCCAGCAGCGAACGTACAAGATCAGCTAACTATGGCTACACCTTC.

The sample holds a few counts of this clonotype. This chain uses TRBV7-2 with TRBJ2-5; D possibly corresponds to TRBD2 (6 bases). The CDR3 is 17 amino acids. The V and J ends lost 2 bases and 1 base respectively, with 17 bases between them. CDR1 and CDR2 (germline): SGHTA, FQGNSA. The CDR3 loop reads CASSLNSAGIVQETQYF. CDR3 sequence (DNA): TGTGCCAGCAGCTTAAACTCAGCGGGTATAGTCCAAGAGACCCAGTACTTC.

The V and J genes are TRBV29-1 and TRBJ2-3; the D is unclear. Germline loops: CDR1 SQVTM, CDR2 ANQGSEA. Deletions cut 6 bases from V and 0 bases from J, with 10 bases between. The CDR3 contains 13 residues. This CDR3 is CSVKGRSTDTQYF. CDR3 DNA sequence: TGCAGCGTAAAAGGACGTAGCACAGATACGCAGTATTTT.

V is TRBV29-1 and J is TRBJ2-7, with D unresolved. With 4 bases removed from V and 6 bases from J, the gap between germline ends came to 13 bases. The CDR3 spans 12 residues. The germline gives CDR1 SQVTM, CDR2 ANQGSEA. The CDR3 sequence is CSVVVVPSEQYF. The CDR3 bases are TGCAGCGTTGTGGTGGTCCCTTCCGAGCAGTACTTC.

There are many counts of this clonotype. This chain connects TRBV12-3 or TRBV12-4 to TRBJ2-2, with D possibly TRBD1 on 6 matching bases. Trimming shortened V by 6 bases and J by 7 bases, and 9 bases separated the two germline ends. This CDR3 is 12 amino acids long. CDR3 sequence: CASSRGSGELFF. In nucleotides, the CDR3 is TGTGCCAGCAGCAGGGGCAGCGGGGAGCTGTTTTTT.

Concerning this clonotype itself: A much more abundant neighbour one base away suggests this may be a read error. The rearrangement uses TRBV28 and TRBJ2-7, with D tentatively TRBD1 (6 bases). Germline-derived CDR1 and CDR2 are MDHEN and SYDVKM. The CDR3 extends over 15 amino acids. Between the trimmed V and J ends, which lost 2 bases and 0 bases, there was a span of 11 bases. In DNA form, the CDR3 reads TGTGCCAGCAGTTTAGTGGGACACAGCTCCTACGAGCAGTACTTC. It translates to CASSLVGHSSYEQYF.

V and J are TRBV20-1 and TRBJ2-7; tentatively, D is TRBD1 or TRBD2 (7 bases each). Germline-derived CDR1 and CDR2 are DFQATT and SNEGSKA (reference sequence). The V and J ends lost 6 bases and 4 bases respectively, with 19 bases between them. The CDR3 is 14 amino acids. CDR3 sequence reads: CSAGTQGGSYEQYF. DNA of the CDR3: TGCAGTGCCGGGACTCAGGGGGGGTCTTACGAGCAGTACTTC.

This sequence joins TRBV20-1 and TRBJ1-1; D unresolved. CDR3 size: 15 residues. Trimming cost V 0 bases and J 3 bases, with 14 bases left between them. Germline V gives CDR1 DFQATT, CDR2 SNEGSKA (reference sequence). CDR3 sequence: CSARDRGSGHTEAFF. CDR3 sequence (DNA): TGCAGTGCTAGAGATCGCGGGTCTGGTCACACTGAAGCTTTCTTT.

The CDR3: CSVVRRVGVYNEQFF. For the CDR3, the DNA is TGCAGCGTTGTGAGACGGGTGGGGGTTTACAATGAGCAGTTCTTC. This chain uses TRBV29-1 with TRBJ2-1; D tentatively fits TRBD1 or TRBD2 (5 bases each). Germline V gene lookup returns CDR1 SQVTM and CDR2 ANQGSEA. This CDR3 is 15 amino acids long. Trimming pared 4 bases from V and 4 bases from J, leaving 17 bases between.

In this sample, this clonotype turned up a few times. The V gene is TRBV6-5, the J gene TRBJ2-5, with TRBD2 identical over 9 bases. V shed 2 bases, J shed 2 bases, and the junction held 3 bases outside the gene matches. Germline V gene data show CDR1 as MNHEY and CDR2 as SVGAGI. CDR3 length: 15 residues. The CDR3 sequence is CASSYSGGLQETQYF. CDR3 sequence (DNA): TGTGCCAGCAGTTACAGCGGGGGGTTACAAGAGACCCAGTACTTC.

This rearrangement joins TRBV9 to TRBJ1-4; 7 bases map to TRBD1. The CDR3 has 15 amino acids. CDR1 is SGDLS and CDR2 is YYNGEE in the germline V gene. After removal of 0 bases from V and 10 bases from J, the junction contained 9 bases not matched to a gene. CDR3 in amino acids: CASSVEEQGFGKLFF. DNA of the CDR3: TGTGCCAGCAGCGTAGAAGAACAGGGGTTCGGAAAACTGTTTTTT.

This clonotype was observed a few times. This chain connects TRBV7-2 to TRBJ2-1, with 12 positions matching TRBD2. CDR3 length: 15 amino acids. Germline assignment: CDR1 SGHTA and CDR2 FQGNSA. Losses at the gene ends were 1 base for V and 9 bases for J; bases not matched to a gene: 4. CDR3 sequence: CASSLVTSGSGEQFF. The DNA for the CDR3 is TGTGCCAGCAGCTTAGTGACTAGCGGGAGCGGTGAGCAGTTCTTC.

Only a few counts were recorded for this clonotype. The chain recombines TRBV7-8 with TRBJ2-2; TRBD2 aligns across 11 bases. V shed 3 bases and J 4 bases; nucleotides not matched to a gene: 4. This CDR3 is 16 amino acids long. Germline CDR1 reads SGHVS; CDR2 reads FQNEAQ. The CDR3 region is CASSFRLAGSTGELFF. The CDR3 DNA reads TGTGCCAGCAGCTTCCGACTAGCGGGAAGCACCGGGGAGCTGTTTTTT. The full variable domain, completed using reference TRBV7-8 and TRBJ2-2, is GAGVSQSPRYKVAKRGQDVALRCDPISGHVSLFWYQQALGQGPEFLTYFQNEAQLDKSGLPSDRFFAERPEGSVSTLKIQRTQQEDSAVYLCASSFRLAGSTGELFFGEGSRLTVL.

In this sample, this clonotype turned up many times. The chain recombines TRBV20-1 with TRBJ1-5; 8 bases are a match to TRBD1. The CDR3 extends over 12 amino acids. Per germline, CDR1 DFQATT and CDR2 SNEGSKA (reference sequence). After removal of 8 bases from V and 7 bases from J, the junction contained 7 bases not matched to a gene. CDR3 in amino acids: CSNGQGRQPQHF. In DNA, the CDR3 is TGCAGTAACGGACAGGGTAGACAGCCCCAGCATTTT.

The rearrangement uses TRBV7-2 and TRBJ2-5; TRBD2 matches at 11 bases. The germline CDR1 and CDR2 sequences are SGHTA and FQGNSA. This CDR3 has 16 residues. The trim removed 4 bases at V and 5 bases at J, leaving 9 bases unmatched. CDR3: CASSSTVAGGAETQYF. The CDR3 DNA reads as TGTGCCAGCAGCTCCACCGTAGCGGGGGGGGCGGAGACCCAGTACTTC.

This clonotype was detected only a few times. The rearrangement joins TRBV5-1 to TRBJ2-3; the match to TRBD2 covers 9 bases. The CDR3 is made up of 17 amino acids. The V and J ends lost 3 bases and 1 base, in that order; junction bases with no gene match: 9. The germline V gene has CDR1 SGHRS and CDR2 YFSETQ. CDR3 region: CASSSELKRGGTDTQYF. For the CDR3, the DNA is TGCGCCAGCAGCTCGGAACTGAAGCGGGGGGGCACAGATACGCAGTATTTT.